The TCR beta chain described here comes from a study of early T cells in non-severe SARS-CoV-2 infection. The wider study: The sequenced material was bulk RNA from unsorted whole blood, and its chains were unpaired. Study-level results: Sequences matched to VDJdb favored anti-spike CD8 responses, while private and CD4 specificities were missed.

Molecules of cDNA were individually given unique molecular identifiers that were attached to them. TCRdb itself ran the 5' RACE reads through MiXCR, one entry per CDR3 protein. In the table there are about 46,000 distinct CDR3 sequences, roughly 9.4% of which are singletons. There are a few counts of this clonotype. Its antigen is not identified. Germline V lookup: CDR1 DFQATT, CDR2 SNEGSKA (reference sequence). The CDR3 covers 13 residues. The ends were cut back, 3 bases at V and 2 bases at J, with 8 bases in the middle. The chain links TRBV20-1 to TRBJ2-1; D is ambiguous. The source was whole blood, collected at baseline. The TCR originated in an adult who was a healthcare worker with PCR-confirmed SARS-CoV-2 infection or an uninfected control (not recorded which). CDR3 sequence reads: CSASGYTYNEQFF. DNA of the CDR3: TGCAGTGCTAGCGGGTACACCTACAATGAGCAGTTCTTC.